This T cell receptor beta chain was obtained from a study of T cell clones after liver transplantation. Produced via immunoSEQ multiplex PCR; TCRdb's table is partial and in-frame only. The sample contains around 97,000 clones, roughly 80% of which appear only once. There are 16 residues in the CDR3. Trimming cost V 2 bases and J 7 bases; bases outside gene matches: 3. Germline CDR1 is WSHSY and CDR2 is SAAADI. This clone showed up just once. This chain links TRBV10-2 with TRBJ2-1; TRBD2 matches 15 bases. This receptor was obtained from a human patient who received a liver transplant. Some T cells may be transferred from the graft donor. Sequencing used CD4+ T cells from blood, obtained approximately 4 years after liver transplant. The CDR3 bases are TGCGCCAGCAGTGAGAGGACTAGCGGGAGGGTTAATGAGCAGTTCTTC. This codes for CASSERTSGRVNEQFF.